This T cell receptor (beta chain) was captured in a study of blood T cell repertoires in COVID-19. Trimming removed 11 bases from V and 5 bases from J; junction bases left unmatched: 7. The V gene's germline CDR1 is SEHNR and CDR2 FQNEAQ (reference sequence). The CDR3 has 13 amino acids. Profiling relied on immunoSEQ multiplex PCR, and the TCRdb table lists in-frame clones only, not all of them. The sample yields about 180,000 clones, about 83% seen once. This clone was observed a few times. The rearrangement links TRBV7-9 to TRBJ1-5; TRBD1 matches at 9 bases. What was sequenced was peripheral blood. This clonotype originated in a human donor in a cohort sampled during active COVID-19. The CDR3 sequence: CAPGTGKDQPQHF. CDR3 DNA: TGTGCCCCCGGGACAGGGAAAGATCAGCCCCAGCATTTT.